Below are 12 T cell receptor beta chains sequenced from a single sample in a study of CD8 T cells in ankylosing spondylitis. Study-level points and caveats: Made up of 7 to 9 highly homologous variants, a TCR beta motif appeared characteristic of ankylosing spondylitis blood.

These receptors have no identified antigens. Each CDR3 protein is one row after TCRdb ran MiXCR on the 5' RACE reads. The profile covers about 750,000 distinct CDR3 sequences, with under 20% appearing a single time and about 19% taken by the ten largest. The sequenced material came from blood, either unsorted or a sorted T cell fraction (not recorded which). Receptors originate from a male donor with ankylosing spondylitis.

This clonotype was seen repeatedly, ten times or more. This rearrangement joins TRBV7-2 to TRBJ1-2; the match to TRBD1 covers 8 bases. Losses at the gene ends were 2 bases for V and 5 bases for J; bases not matched to a gene: 10. Looked up from germline, CDR1 is SGHTA and CDR2 is FQGNSA. This CDR3 spans 16 amino acids. Here the CDR3 DNA reads TGTGCCAGCAGCTTAAAAGGACAGGGTAGAATTTATGGCTACACCTTC. This translates into CASSLKGQGRIYGYTF.

V usage is TRBV12-3 or TRBV12-4 and J usage is TRBJ1-4; D is perhaps TRBD1 (5 bases). The CDR3 is made up of 15 amino acids. Trimming removed 10 bases at V and 2 bases at J, with 17 bases between. Here the CDR3 reads CATRPGGSTNEKLFF. The CDR3 DNA sequence: TGTGCCACCCGACCCGGGGGGTCCACTAATGAAAAACTGTTTTTT.

The rearrangement joins TRBV28 to TRBJ2-5; 11 bases agree with TRBD2. This CDR3 is built from 16 residues. V was pared by 5 bases and J by 4 bases, with 9 bases of the junction left unmatched. The germline gives CDR1 MDHEN, CDR2 SYDVKM. The CDR3 here is CASSPLTSGTGETQYF. CDR3 DNA sequence: TGTGCCAGCAGTCCATTGACTAGCGGGACGGGAGAGACCCAGTACTTC. The variable domain in full, completed from reference TRBV28 and TRBJ2-5, reads DVKVTQSSRYLVKRTGEKVFLECVQDMDHENMFWYRQDPGLGLRLIYFSYDVKMKEKGDIPEGYSVSREKKERFSLILESASTNQTSMYLCASSPLTSGTGETQYFGPGTRLLVL.

This clonotype was detected a few times. V is TRBV12-3 or TRBV12-4 and J is TRBJ2-4; D uncertain. V was trimmed by 5 bases and J by 0 bases, leaving 14 bases between them. CDR3 length equals 16 residues. CDR3 coding DNA: TGTGCCAGCAGTCCACGCGTTACGGGAGCCAAAAACATTCAGTACTTC. Translation gives CASSPRVTGAKNIQYF.

The chain couples TRBV24-1 to TRBJ2-2, with D unclear. Germline assignment: CDR1 KGHDR and CDR2 SFDVKD. The CDR3 runs 15 residues. V lost 0 bases, J lost 3 bases, and 7 bases lay in between. The CDR3 region is CATSDLWDHTGELFF. CDR3 nucleotide sequence: TGTGCCACCAGTGATTTGTGGGATCACACCGGGGAGCTGTTTTTT.

The gene calls are TRBV7-2 and TRBJ2-3; D is unclear. Trimming removed 4 bases from V and 3 bases from J, with 8 bases in between. This CDR3 is built from 13 residues. Germline CDR1 reads SGHTA; CDR2 reads FQGNSA. The CDR3 DNA reads TGTGCCAGCAGCTCTATCCCGACAGATACGCAGTATTTT. Encoded protein: CASSSIPTDTQYF.

A few counts support this clonotype. The rearrangement joins TRBV18 to TRBJ1-3; possible D gene TRBD1, 5 bases. Germline CDR1 reads KGHSH; CDR2 reads LQKENI. This CDR3 has 14 amino acids. V lost 3 bases and J 2 bases, leaving 8 bases between the germline ends. The CDR3 sequence: CASSPTDPGNTIYF. The CDR3 DNA follows: TGTGCCAGCTCACCGACAGACCCTGGAAACACCATATATTTT.

J is TRBJ2-7 and V is TRBV20-1; D gene unclear. The CDR3 is made up of 14 amino acids. Trimming stripped 0 bases from V and 3 bases from J, with 12 bases between. Per the germline V gene, CDR1 is DFQATT and CDR2 is SNEGSKA (reference sequence). The CDR3 spells CSARDHKEFYEQYF. The CDR3 DNA sequence: TGCAGTGCTAGAGATCATAAAGAATTCTACGAGCAGTACTTC.

This clonotype turned up a few times. The gene calls are TRBV2 and TRBJ2-2; D may match TRBD1 or TRBD2 (5 bases each). The CDR3 has 13 amino acids. V shed 8 bases and J shed 6 bases, with 13 bases lying between them. Germline CDR1 and CDR2: SNHLY and FYNNEI. Here the CDR3 DNA reads TGTGCCAGCGGGGAGACAGCCTCCGGGGAGCTGTTTTTT. It translates to CASGETASGELFF.

In this sample, this clonotype turned up a few times. The CDR3 protein is CASSHMDEQYF. For the CDR3, the DNA is TGTGCCAGCAGCCATATGGACGAGCAGTACTTC. The gene calls are TRBV11-2 and TRBJ2-7; D is unclear. This CDR3 comprises 11 residues. Trimming cost V 5 bases and J 5 bases, with 7 bases left between them. Per the germline V gene, CDR1 is SGHAT and CDR2 is FQNNGV.

The chain employs TRBV19 and TRBJ1-5; 9 bases line up with TRBD1. CDR3 length: 17 amino acids. V gave up 3 bases and J gave up 0 bases; unmatched junction bases: 6. Germline V gene sequence: CDR1 LNHDA, CDR2 SQIVND (reference sequence). The CDR3 protein is CASSMAQGATSNQPQHF. The CDR3 coding sequence is TGTGCCAGTAGTATGGCACAGGGGGCAACTAGCAATCAGCCCCAGCATTTT.

This clonotype came up many times. The genes are TRBV11-2 and TRBJ2-1, with D perhaps matching TRBD2 (5 bases). V lost 5 bases, J lost 6 bases, and 14 bases lay in between. CDR3 length: 14 residues. Germline CDR1 and CDR2: SGHAT and FQNNGV. As DNA, the CDR3 is TGTGCCAGCAGCCCATTCGATGGAGGCAATGAGCAGTTCTTC. It is translated as CASSPFDGGNEQFF. Full variable domain (missing parts from reference TRBV11-2 and TRBJ2-1): EAGVAQSPRYKIIEKRQSVAFWCNPISGHATLYWYQQILGQGPKLLIQFQNNGVVDDSQLPKDRFSAERLKGVDSTLKIQPAKLEDSAVYLCASSPFDGGNEQFFGPGTRLTVL.